The 15 T cell receptor beta chains in this list originate from one sample, sequenced in a study of blood T cell repertoires in COVID-19. Sequenced by immunoSEQ multiplex PCR; TCRdb stores in-frame clones only, minus some. The sample shows 150,000 to 190,000 clones, 76% of them seen only once. The sequencing sample was made of peripheral blood. Receptor source: a woman of 80 years or more with acute or convalescent COVID-19.

The rearrangement joins TRBV29-1 to TRBJ1-3; a possible D gene is TRBD1 (5 bases). Trimming stripped 2 bases from V and 3 bases from J, with 11 bases between. The CDR3 spans 14 residues. Germline lookup yields CDR1 SQVTM and CDR2 ANQGSEA. The CDR3 region is CSVESGAGGNTIYF. CDR3 in DNA: TGCAGCGTTGAATCTGGGGCAGGTGGAAACACCATATATTTT.

V gene TRBV6-6 combines with J gene TRBJ1-1; the D is unclear. Trimming pared 2 bases from V and 2 bases from J, leaving 6 bases between. This CDR3 is 13 amino acids long. Germline V CDR1 and CDR2: MNHNY, SVGAGI (reference sequence). As DNA, the CDR3 is TGTGCCAGCAGTTACCCCTTAAACACTGAAGCTTTCTTT. Protein product: CASSYPLNTEAFF.

The chain recombines TRBV6-5 with TRBJ1-4; D perhaps matches TRBD1 (5 bases). V lost 7 bases to trimming and J lost 8 bases, with 20 bases between them. Germline V gene data show CDR1 as MNHEY and CDR2 as SVGAGI. This CDR3 comprises 15 residues. The CDR3 DNA sequence: TGTGCCAGCACCAGAGACCCAGGGTTTCCCGAAAAACTGTTTTTT. Amino acid sequence: CASTRDPGFPEKLFF.

The rearrangement uses TRBV5-5 and TRBJ1-1; 8 bases align to TRBD1. There are 14 residues in the CDR3. The trim removed 4 bases at V and 9 bases at J, leaving 11 bases unmatched. Germline V gene sequence: CDR1 SGHKS, CDR2 YYEKEE (reference sequence). CDR3 nucleotides: TGTGCCAGCAGCCTGTCACCCGACAGGGGTAAAGCTTTCTTT. The encoded protein is CASSLSPDRGKAFF. Full variable domain (missing parts from reference TRBV5-5 and TRBJ1-1): DAGVTQSPTHLIKTRGQQVTLRCSPISGHKSVSWYQQVLGQGPQFIFQYYEKEERGRGNFPDRFSARQFPNYSSELNVNALLLGDSALYLCASSLSPDRGKAFFGQGTRLTVV.

The table lists this clone with a few counts. CDR3: CASSYPTGALDTGELFF. CDR3 in DNA: TGTGCCAGCAGTTACCCGACAGGGGCGCTCGACACCGGGGAGCTGTTTTTT. The rearrangement links TRBV6-2 or TRBV6-3 to TRBJ2-2; TRBD1 matches 8 bases. Germline CDR1 is MNHEY and CDR2 is SVGEGT. The CDR3 spans 17 residues. With V trimmed by 2 bases and J by 3 bases, 8 bases remained unmatched.

This clone was detected only once. This sequence joins TRBV5-1 and TRBJ1-2; TRBD1 aligns across 8 bases. There are 14 residues in the CDR3. Germline V lookup: CDR1 SGHRS, CDR2 YFSETQ. With V trimmed by 5 bases and J by 4 bases, 7 bases remained unmatched. The CDR3 spells CASSTGQGSYGYTF. DNA for the CDR3: TGCGCCAGCAGTACTGGACAGGGAAGCTATGGCTACACCTTC.

The CDR3 here is CASSLAISYEQYF. Here the CDR3 DNA reads TGCGCCAGCAGCTTGGCTATCTCCTACGAGCAGTACTTC. This sequence joins TRBV5-1 and TRBJ2-7; D is uncertain. Trimming took off 0 bases at V and 0 bases at J, with 4 bases between the two ends. CDR3 length: 13 amino acids. Germline loops: CDR1 SGHRS, CDR2 YFSETQ.

The rearrangement joins TRBV3-1 (or the pseudogene TRBV3-2) to TRBJ2-7, with no clear D. CDR1 and CDR2 (germline): LGHDT, YNNKEL (reference sequence). CDR3 size: 14 residues. Trimming took off 4 bases at V and 5 bases at J, with 15 bases between the two ends. The CDR3 DNA reads TGTGCCAGCAGCCTAGGCGGAACTACCAACGAGCAGTACTTC. It is translated as CASSLGGTTNEQYF.

This chain connects TRBV10-2 to TRBJ1-6; 9 bases align to TRBD1. This CDR3 has 15 residues. Germline CDR1 is WSHSY and CDR2 is SAAADI. Trimming cost V 6 bases and J 7 bases; bases outside gene matches: 7. The CDR3 nucleotides are TGCGCCAGCAGGCTAACCGGGACAGGGAATTCACCCCTCCACTTT. Encoded protein: CASRLTGTGNSPLHF.

V usage is TRBV27 and J usage is TRBJ2-7, with TRBD2 matching 7 bases. V was clipped by 7 bases and J by 1 base; unmatched bases: 7. The CDR3 sequence is 14 residues long. Germline lookup yields CDR1 MNHEY and CDR2 SMNVEV (reference sequence). CDR3 nucleotides: TGTGCCAGCAAAAAGACTAGCCCTTCCTACGAGCAGTACTTC. This sequence encodes CASKKTSPSYEQYF.

This chain links TRBV19 with TRBJ2-3; 9 bases are shared with TRBD1. The CDR3 has 14 residues. CDR1 and CDR2 from the germline V gene are LNHDA and SQIVND (reference sequence). The V segment lost 3 bases and the J segment 7 bases; nucleotides outside the gene matches: 5. CDR3 protein: CASSMGTGLNTQYF. CDR3 DNA: TGTGCCAGTAGTATGGGGACAGGGCTAAATACGCAGTATTTT.

The V call is TRBV6-5, the J call TRBJ2-2; D call uncertain. Germline V gives CDR1 MNHEY, CDR2 SVGAGI. The ends were cut back, 2 bases at V and 1 base at J, with 8 bases in the middle. This CDR3 is built from 15 residues. CDR3 in DNA: TGTGCCAGCAGTTACGGCCGGGTGAACACCGGGGAGCTGTTTTTT. It is translated as CASSYGRVNTGELFF.

The gene calls are TRBV2 and TRBJ2-7; maybe TRBD2 (7 bases). This CDR3 comprises 15 residues. The V gene's germline CDR1 is SNHLY and CDR2 FYNNEI. V was clipped by 1 base and J by 2 bases, with 12 bases between them. CDR3: CASSEGGGATYEQYF. The DNA for the CDR3 is TGTGCCAGCAGTGAAGGTGGGGGGGCAACCTACGAGCAGTACTTC.

This clone was recorded once. V usage is TRBV5-1 and J usage is TRBJ1-1, with a weak D call TRBD1 (5 bases). The V and J ends lost 2 bases and 3 bases respectively, with 8 bases between them. There are 13 residues in the CDR3. CDR1 and CDR2 from the germline V gene are SGHRS and YFSETQ. The CDR3, as DNA: TGCGCCAGCAGCTTCGGACAACACACTGAAGCTTTCTTT. The encoded protein is CASSFGQHTEAFF.

A single count supports this clone. The V and J genes are TRBV3-1 (or the pseudogene TRBV3-2) and TRBJ1-2, with 8 bases identical to TRBD1. The junction had 5 bases not matched to a gene; V was cut back by 0 bases and J by 5 bases. The CDR3 loop spans 15 amino acids. The germline CDR1 and CDR2 sequences are LGHDT and YNNKEL (reference sequence). CDR3 nucleotide sequence: TGTGCCAGCAGCCAAGATGACAGGGGACGATATGGCTACACCTTC. It yields the protein CASSQDDRGRYGYTF.